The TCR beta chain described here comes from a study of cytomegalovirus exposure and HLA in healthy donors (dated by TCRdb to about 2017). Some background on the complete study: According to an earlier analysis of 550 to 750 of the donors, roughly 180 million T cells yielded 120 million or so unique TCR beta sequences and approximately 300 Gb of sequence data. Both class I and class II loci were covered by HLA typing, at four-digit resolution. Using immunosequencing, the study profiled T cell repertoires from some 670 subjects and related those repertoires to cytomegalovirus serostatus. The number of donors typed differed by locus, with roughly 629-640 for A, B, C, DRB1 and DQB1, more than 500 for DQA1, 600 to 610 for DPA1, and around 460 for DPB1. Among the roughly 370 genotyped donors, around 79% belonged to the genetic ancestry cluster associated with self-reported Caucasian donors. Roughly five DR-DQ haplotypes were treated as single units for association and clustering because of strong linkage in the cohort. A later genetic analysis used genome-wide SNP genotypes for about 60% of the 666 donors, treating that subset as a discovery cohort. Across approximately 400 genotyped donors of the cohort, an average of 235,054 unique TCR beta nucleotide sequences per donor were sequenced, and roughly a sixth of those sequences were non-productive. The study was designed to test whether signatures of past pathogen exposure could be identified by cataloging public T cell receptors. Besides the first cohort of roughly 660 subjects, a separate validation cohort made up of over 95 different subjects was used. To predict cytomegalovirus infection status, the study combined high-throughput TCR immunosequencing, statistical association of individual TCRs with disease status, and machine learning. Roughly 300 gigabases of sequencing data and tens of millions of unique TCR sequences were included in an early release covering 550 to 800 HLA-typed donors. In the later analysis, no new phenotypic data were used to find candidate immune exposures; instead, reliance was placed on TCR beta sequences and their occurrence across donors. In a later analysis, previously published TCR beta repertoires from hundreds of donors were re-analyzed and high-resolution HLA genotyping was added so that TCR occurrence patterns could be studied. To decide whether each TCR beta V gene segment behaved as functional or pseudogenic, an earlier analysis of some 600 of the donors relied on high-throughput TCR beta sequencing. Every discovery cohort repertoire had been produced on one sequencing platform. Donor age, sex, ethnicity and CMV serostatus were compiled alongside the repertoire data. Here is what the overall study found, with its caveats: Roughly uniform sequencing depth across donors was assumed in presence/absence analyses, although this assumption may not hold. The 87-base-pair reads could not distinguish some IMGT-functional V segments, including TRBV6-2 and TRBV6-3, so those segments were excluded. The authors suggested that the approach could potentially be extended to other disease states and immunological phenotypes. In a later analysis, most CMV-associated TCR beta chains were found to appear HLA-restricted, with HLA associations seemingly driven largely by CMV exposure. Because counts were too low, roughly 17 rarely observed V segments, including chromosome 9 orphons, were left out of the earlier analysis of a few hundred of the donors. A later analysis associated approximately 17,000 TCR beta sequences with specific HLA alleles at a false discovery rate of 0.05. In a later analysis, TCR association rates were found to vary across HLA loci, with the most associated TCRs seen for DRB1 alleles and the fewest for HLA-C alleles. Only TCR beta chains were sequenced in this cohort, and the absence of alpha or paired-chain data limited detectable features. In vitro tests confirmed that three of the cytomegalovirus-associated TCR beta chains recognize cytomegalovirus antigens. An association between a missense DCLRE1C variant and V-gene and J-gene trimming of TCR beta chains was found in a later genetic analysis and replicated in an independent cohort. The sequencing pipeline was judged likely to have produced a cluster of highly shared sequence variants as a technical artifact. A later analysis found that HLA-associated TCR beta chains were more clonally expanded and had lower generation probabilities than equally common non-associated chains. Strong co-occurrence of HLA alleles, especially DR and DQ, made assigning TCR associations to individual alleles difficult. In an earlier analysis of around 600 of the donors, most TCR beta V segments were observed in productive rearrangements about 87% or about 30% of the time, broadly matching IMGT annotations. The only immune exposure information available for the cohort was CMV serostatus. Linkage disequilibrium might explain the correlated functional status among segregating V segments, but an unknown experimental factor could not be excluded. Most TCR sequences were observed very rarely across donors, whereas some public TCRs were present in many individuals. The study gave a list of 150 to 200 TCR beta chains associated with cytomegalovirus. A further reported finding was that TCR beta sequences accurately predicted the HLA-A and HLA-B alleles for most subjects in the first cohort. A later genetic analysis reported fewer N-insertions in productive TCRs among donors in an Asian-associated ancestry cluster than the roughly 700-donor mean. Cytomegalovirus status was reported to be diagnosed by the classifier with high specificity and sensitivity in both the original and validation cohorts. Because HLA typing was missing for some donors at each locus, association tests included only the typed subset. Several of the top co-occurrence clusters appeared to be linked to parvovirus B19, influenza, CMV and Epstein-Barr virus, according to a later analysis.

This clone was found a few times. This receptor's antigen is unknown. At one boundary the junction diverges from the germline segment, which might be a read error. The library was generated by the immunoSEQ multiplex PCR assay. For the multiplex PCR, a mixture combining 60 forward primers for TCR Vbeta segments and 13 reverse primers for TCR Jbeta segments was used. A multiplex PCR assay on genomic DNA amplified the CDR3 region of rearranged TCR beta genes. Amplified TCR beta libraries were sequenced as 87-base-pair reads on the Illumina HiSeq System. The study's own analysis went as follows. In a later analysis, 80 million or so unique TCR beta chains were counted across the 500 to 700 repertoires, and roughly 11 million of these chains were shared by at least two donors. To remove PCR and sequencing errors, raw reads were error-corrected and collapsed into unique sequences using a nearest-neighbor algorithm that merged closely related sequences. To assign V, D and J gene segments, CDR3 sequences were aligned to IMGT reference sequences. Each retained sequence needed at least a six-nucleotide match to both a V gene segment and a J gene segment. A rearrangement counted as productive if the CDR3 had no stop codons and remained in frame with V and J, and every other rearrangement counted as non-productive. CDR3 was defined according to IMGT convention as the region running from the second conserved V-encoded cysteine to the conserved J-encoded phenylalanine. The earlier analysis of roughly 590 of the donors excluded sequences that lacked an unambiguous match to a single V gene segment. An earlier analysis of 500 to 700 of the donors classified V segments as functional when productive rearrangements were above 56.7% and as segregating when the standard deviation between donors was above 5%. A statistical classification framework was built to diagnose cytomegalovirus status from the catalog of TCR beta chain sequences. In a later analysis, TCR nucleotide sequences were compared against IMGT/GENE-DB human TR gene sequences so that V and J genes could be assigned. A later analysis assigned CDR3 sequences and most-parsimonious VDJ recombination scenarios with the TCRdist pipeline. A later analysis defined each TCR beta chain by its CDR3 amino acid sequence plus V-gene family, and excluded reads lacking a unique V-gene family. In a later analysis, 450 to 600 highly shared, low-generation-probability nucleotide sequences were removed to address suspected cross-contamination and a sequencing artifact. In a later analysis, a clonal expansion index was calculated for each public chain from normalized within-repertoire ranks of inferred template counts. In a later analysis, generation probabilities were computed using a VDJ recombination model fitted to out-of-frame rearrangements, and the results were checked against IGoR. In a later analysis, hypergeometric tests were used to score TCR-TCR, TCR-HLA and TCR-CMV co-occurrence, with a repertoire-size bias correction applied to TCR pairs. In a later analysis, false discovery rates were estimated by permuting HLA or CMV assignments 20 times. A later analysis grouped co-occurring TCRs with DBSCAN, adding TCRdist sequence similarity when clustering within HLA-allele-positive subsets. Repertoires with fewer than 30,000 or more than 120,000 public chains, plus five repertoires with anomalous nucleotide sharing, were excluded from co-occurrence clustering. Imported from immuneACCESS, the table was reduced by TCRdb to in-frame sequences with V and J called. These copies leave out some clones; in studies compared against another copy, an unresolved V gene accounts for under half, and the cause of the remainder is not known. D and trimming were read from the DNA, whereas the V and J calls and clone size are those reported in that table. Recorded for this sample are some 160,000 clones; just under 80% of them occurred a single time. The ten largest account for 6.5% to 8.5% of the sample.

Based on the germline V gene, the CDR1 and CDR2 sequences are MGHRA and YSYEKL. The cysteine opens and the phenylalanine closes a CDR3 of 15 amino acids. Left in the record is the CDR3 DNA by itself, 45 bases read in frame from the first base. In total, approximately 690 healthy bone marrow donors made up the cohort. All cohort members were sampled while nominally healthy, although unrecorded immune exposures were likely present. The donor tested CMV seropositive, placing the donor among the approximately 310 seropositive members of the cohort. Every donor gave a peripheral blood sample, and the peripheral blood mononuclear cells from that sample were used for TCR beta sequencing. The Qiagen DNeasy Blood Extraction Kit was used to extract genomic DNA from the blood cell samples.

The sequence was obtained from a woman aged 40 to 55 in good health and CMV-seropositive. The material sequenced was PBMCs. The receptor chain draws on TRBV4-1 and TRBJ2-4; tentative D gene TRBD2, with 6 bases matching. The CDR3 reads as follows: CASSQVHPGGNSQYF. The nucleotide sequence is TGCGCCAGCAGCCAAGTCCACCCCGGGGGTAACAGTCAGTACTTC.